This T cell receptor (beta chain) was profiled in a study of spatial heterogeneity in lung cancer. General study findings and limits: It was found that expanded intratumoral alpha and beta TCR counts tracked tumor mutation counts. Ubiquitous and regional expanded TCR counts mirrored ubiquitous and regional nonsynonymous mutation counts, respectively.

This clonotype was found many times. Antigen specificity is unknown. The CDR3 is 23 amino acids. CDR1 is GTSNPN and CDR2 is SVGIG in the germline V gene (reference sequence). The junction had 21 bases not matched to a gene; V was cut back by 0 bases and J by 1 base. Unique molecular identifiers tagged every individual TCR cDNA molecule. TCRdb reprocessed the 5' RACE reads with MiXCR, giving one entry per CDR3 protein. Among about 6,000 distinct CDR3 sequences, about 9.7% were seen once, and the ten largest hold 25%. Time point reported: sample taken at primary tumor resection. The rearrangement uses TRBV30 and TRBJ2-2, with 12 bases matching TRBD1. The sequence was obtained from a female donor with early-stage non-small cell lung cancer. Sequences were derived from lung tumor tissue, sampled at surgery. The CDR3 bases are TGTGCCTGGAGTGTACTTTTGGTGAACCGGGACAGGGGGCCCGGACGGAACACCGGGGAGCTGTTTTTT. It codes for CAWSVLLVNRDRGPGRNTGELFF. The whole variable domain, filled in from reference TRBV30 and TRBJ2-2, reads SQTIHQWPATLVQPVGSPLSLECTVEGTSNPNLYWYRQAAGRGLQLLFYSVGIGQISSEVPQNLSASRPQDRQFILSSKKLLLSDSGFYLCAWSVLLVNRDRGPGRNTGELFFGEGSRLTVL.